This T cell receptor (beta chain) emerged from a study of T cell repertoires in cytomegalovirus infection. Overall study: Indicated by public TCR beta signatures were CMV infection and matching HLA type. Study-level results: In two of eight donors, the top clonotype was HLA-C-restricted CMV-specific. CMV carriers having the relevant HLA were flagged by cumulative public TCR beta family frequency.

Regarding this clonotype: Its antigen is as yet unknown.

The CDR3 spans 18 residues. From germline, CDR1 is LGHNA and CDR2 YSLEER. V dropped 0 bases and J dropped 4; count of bases not matched to a gene: 11. MiXCR, applied by TCRdb to the reads, yields one record per CDR3 protein. In the table there are roughly 300,000 distinct CDR3 sequences, more than 9% of which are singletons. V usage is TRBV4-3 and J usage is TRBJ2-5, with 10 bases matching TRBD2. Sequenced input: PBMCs. The source of this sequence is a human donor in good health (CMV status not recorded). Some clones in this sample may be carry-over from other donors' samples. In nucleotides, the CDR3 is TGCGCCAGCAGCCAAGATACAAGGGCTAGCGGGAGTCTAGAGACCCAGTACTTC. Translating gives CASSQDTRASGSLETQYF.